This T cell receptor (beta chain) comes out of a study of chemoradiotherapy in HPV16-positive cancers. Across the whole study: Candidate HPV-specific T-cell clones and common TCR motifs came from functional assays in a couple of HPV16-positive patients.

The CDR3 contains 15 residues. The germline V gene has CDR1 SGHVS and CDR2 FQNEAQ. Unmatched junction bases numbered 10, after V lost 3 bases and J lost 7 bases. For this clone: Its target is not known.

Clones were sequenced by immunoSEQ multiplex PCR, and TCRdb holds only the in-frame ones, with some missing. This sample has a few thousand clones, with approximately 91% found just once. Broader study findings: The functional HPV-specific definition rests on just a couple of HPV16-positive patients. Better recurrence-free survival went with HPV-responsive T-cell expansion in HPV16-positive patients. Candidate HPV-specific clones and E7-related TCR motifs grew in tumor during treatment.

This sample comprised tumor tissue, obtained from a patient who underwent chemoradiotherapy. This chain joins TRBV7-8 and TRBJ2-5; 8 nucleotides align to TRBD2. This TCR derives from a human donor with HPV-associated anogenital cancer. CDR3 sequence: CASSLTRTSTGTQYF. The CDR3 DNA sequence: TGTGCCAGCAGCTTGACCCGGACTAGCACGGGGACCCAGTACTTC.